This TCR beta chain was captured in a study of blood T cell repertoires in COVID-19. The CDR3 is 14 residues long. CDR1 and CDR2 (germline): LNHNV, YYDKDF (reference sequence). V shed 3 bases and J 4 bases; nucleotides not matched to a gene: 6. Per the original methods: Reference gene primer amplification gave nucleated cell count estimates. Assay: immunoSEQ multiplex PCR; the TCRdb copy retains only in-frame clones and omits some. The V and J calls and clone size come from that table; D and trimming were worked out from the DNA. The table has approximately 170,000 clones, about 85% seen once. This TCR was sampled from an older man with COVID-19, enrolled during active disease. Sequencing was carried out using peripheral blood. The chain couples TRBV15 to TRBJ2-7; 7 positions agree with TRBD1. The CDR3 here is CATSSQRTGYEQYF. The CDR3 coding sequence is TGTGCCACCAGCAGCCAGAGGACAGGTTACGAGCAGTACTTC.